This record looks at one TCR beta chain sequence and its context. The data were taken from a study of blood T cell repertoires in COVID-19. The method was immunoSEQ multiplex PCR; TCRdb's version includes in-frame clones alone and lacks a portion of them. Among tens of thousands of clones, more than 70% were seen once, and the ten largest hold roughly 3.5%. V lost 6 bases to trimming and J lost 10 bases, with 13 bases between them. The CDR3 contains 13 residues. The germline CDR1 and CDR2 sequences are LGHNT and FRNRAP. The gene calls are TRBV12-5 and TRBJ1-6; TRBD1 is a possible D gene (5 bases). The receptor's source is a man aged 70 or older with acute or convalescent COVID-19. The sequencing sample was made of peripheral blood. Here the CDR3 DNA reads TGTGCTAGTGGCATACGCTACAGGTCACCCCTCCACTTT. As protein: CASGIRYRSPLHF. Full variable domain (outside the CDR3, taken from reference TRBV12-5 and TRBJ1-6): DARVTQTPRHKVTEMGQEVTMRCQPILGHNTVFWYRQTMMQGLELLAYFRNRAPLDDSGMPKDRFSAEMPDATLATLKIQPSEPRDSAVYFCASGIRYRSPLHFGNGTRLTVT.